The 19 T cell receptor beta chains given below trace back to one sample, sequenced in a study of beta chain features in type 1 diabetes. Study results and caveats: People with Type 1 diabetes carried modestly yet significantly shorter TCRB CDR3s in all four CD4+ subsets.

Their antigens remain unidentified. Isolated RNA was reverse transcribed in full, so expressed TCRB transcripts were sequenced. Assay: immunoSEQ multiplex PCR; the TCRdb copy retains only in-frame clones and omits some. This sample has under 850,000 clones, with roughly an eighth found just once. Sequencing was done on a sample of naive CD4+ T cells from blood. The receptor set was obtained from a young man with type 1 diabetes.

The chain is built from TRBV29-1 and TRBJ1-2; D uncertain. The CDR3 is 12 amino acids. CDR1 is SQVTM, CDR2 ANQGSEA, per germline. Trimming cost V 7 bases and J 2 bases, with 11 bases left between them. CDR3 DNA sequence: TGCAGCGCCGGCTCCCCGAACTATGGCTACACCTTC. It encodes CSAGSPNYGYTF.

CDR3 protein: CSVWTSGGGTQYF. Here the CDR3 DNA reads TGCAGCGTTTGGACTAGCGGGGGGGGTACGCAGTATTTT. The chain uses TRBV29-1 and TRBJ2-3, with 15 bases identical to TRBD2. Trimming removed 5 bases from V and 8 bases from J; junction bases left unmatched: 2. CDR1 SQVTM and CDR2 ANQGSEA come from the germline V gene. The CDR3 length is 13 residues.

CDR3 bases: TGTGCCAGCCTAACAGGACAATATAGCAATCAGCCCCAGCATTTT. Encoded protein: CASLTGQYSNQPQHF. The chain employs TRBV6-1 and TRBJ1-5, with a possible D match to TRBD1 (5 bases). The ends were cut back, 8 bases at V and 0 bases at J, with 14 bases in the middle. The CDR3 length is 15 residues. CDR1 MNHNS and CDR2 SASEGT come from the germline V gene.

In the case of this clone: At the DNA level, this CDR3 is encoded by other sequences in the same sample as well. The chain combines TRBV9 with TRBJ2-2; TRBD1 matches at 10 bases. The J segment lost 4 bases and the V segment lost 3 bases, leaving 3 bases of the junction unmatched. The CDR3 is 15 amino acids. Germline CDR1 is SGDLS and CDR2 is YYNGEE. CDR3 in amino acids: CASSAGQGGTGELFF. Written as DNA, the CDR3 is TGTGCCAGCAGCGCAGGACAGGGGGGCACCGGGGAGCTGTTTTTT.

This chain uses TRBV7-9 with TRBJ2-2; the D is unclear. Looked up from germline, CDR1 is SEHNR and CDR2 is FQNEAQ (reference sequence). Trimming shortened V by 9 bases and J by 2 bases, and 7 bases separated the two germline ends. CDR3 length: 12 amino acids. The CDR3, as DNA: TGTGCCAGACAGCTCAACACCGGGGAGCTGTTTTTT. Protein: CARQLNTGELFF.

The chain links TRBV5-1 to TRBJ2-1; 10 bases match TRBD1. Germline values: CDR1 SGHRS, CDR2 YFSETQ. The CDR3 runs to 17 residues. The V gene end was trimmed by 3 bases and the J gene end by 1 base; junction bases not matched to a gene: 7. The CDR3 region has the DNA TGCGCCAGCAGCTCCAACGCGGGACAGGGGTCCTACAATGAGCAGTTCTTC. Its translation: CASSSNAGQGSYNEQFF.

This chain connects TRBV29-1 to TRBJ1-1; tentatively, D is TRBD1 (6 bases). The CDR3 spans 11 residues. Germline V CDR1 and CDR2: SQVTM, ANQGSEA. The V end lost 6 bases, the J end lost 9 bases, and 14 bases lay between the germline ends. The CDR3 reads CSVAGRDKAFF. The CDR3 nucleotides read TGCAGCGTCGCGGGACGGGACAAAGCTTTCTTT. The complete variable domain, with remaining parts taken from reference TRBV29-1 and TRBJ1-1, reads SAVISQKPSRDICQRGTSLTIQCQVDSQVTMMFWYRQQPGQSLTLIATANQGSEATYESGFVIDKFPISRPNLTFSTLTVSNMSPEDSSIYLCSVAGRDKAFFGQGTRLTVV.

The V gene is TRBV19, the J gene TRBJ1-1; maybe TRBD1 (5 bases). CDR1 is LNHDA, CDR2 SQIVND, per germline (reference sequence). The CDR3 covers 14 residues. Trimming left V 4 bases short and J 0 bases short, with 9 bases between. CDR3: CASSNQGVNTEAFF. CDR3 DNA: TGTGCCAGTAGTAATCAGGGAGTGAACACTGAAGCTTTCTTT.

Remarks on this clone: Other DNA sequences in this specimen translate into the identical CDR3. This chain links TRBV30 with TRBJ1-3; D uncertain. The CDR3 totals 13 residues. Germline V gene lookup returns CDR1 GTSNPN and CDR2 SVGIG (reference sequence). With 2 bases removed from V and 0 bases from J, the gap between germline ends came to 5 bases. The CDR3 nucleotides read TGTGCCTGGAGTTTAAGCTCTGGAAACACCATATATTTT. Protein: CAWSLSSGNTIYF.

The rearrangement joins TRBV27 to TRBJ1-2, with a possible D match to TRBD1 (6 bases). Trimming removed 5 bases from V and 5 bases from J, with 12 bases in between. The length of the CDR3 is 13 residues. Germline CDR1 is MNHEY and CDR2 is SMNVEV (reference sequence). The CDR3 loop reads CASSPRTEYGYTF. Written as DNA, the CDR3 is TGTGCCAGCAGTCCGCGGACAGAATATGGCTACACCTTC.

The rearrangement uses TRBV4-1 and TRBJ2-2; maybe TRBD1 (5 bases). This CDR3 contains 18 residues. Germline CDR1 is MGHRA and CDR2 is YSYEKL. V lost 0 bases to trimming and J lost 5 bases, with 19 bases between them. The CDR3 region is CASSQDSPSGQGTGELFF. The DNA for the CDR3 is TGCGCCAGCAGCCAAGACTCCCCGTCAGGACAAGGGACCGGGGAGCTGTTTTTT.

This clone showed up just a few times. J is TRBJ1-1 and V is TRBV11-2, with D tentatively TRBD1 (6 bases). Germline V gene data show CDR1 as SGHAT and CDR2 as FQNNGV. Deletions cut 2 bases from V and 2 bases from J, with 12 bases between. The CDR3 spans 15 residues. CDR3 nucleotide sequence: TGTGCCAGCAGCTTACGACAGGTAATTAACACTGAAGCTTTCTTT. Translation: CASSLRQVINTEAFF.

This chain links TRBV29-1 with TRBJ2-3, with no clear D. The V and J ends lost 2 bases and 1 base respectively, with 10 bases between them. Germline CDR1 is SQVTM and CDR2 is ANQGSEA. This CDR3 comprises 14 residues. CDR3 region: CSVEPVSGTDTQYF. CDR3 in DNA: TGCAGCGTTGAACCCGTATCGGGCACAGATACGCAGTATTTT.

Only a few counts were recorded for this clone. V and J are TRBV28 and TRBJ2-7; D might be TRBD2 (6 bases). The germline CDR1 and CDR2 sequences are MDHEN and SYDVKM. Trimming pared 2 bases from V and 4 bases from J, leaving 12 bases between. The CDR3 has 14 amino acids. The CDR3 loop reads CASSLMQGGYEQYF. CDR3 nucleotides: TGTGCCAGCAGTTTAATGCAGGGAGGATACGAGCAGTACTTC. Supplemented by reference TRBV28 and TRBJ2-7, the full variable domain reads DVKVTQSSRYLVKRTGEKVFLECVQDMDHENMFWYRQDPGLGLRLIYFSYDVKMKEKGDIPEGYSVSREKKERFSLILESASTNQTSMYLCASSLMQGGYEQYFGPGTRLTVT.

This clone was observed a handful of times. The rearrangement joins TRBV7-2 to TRBJ2-3, with TRBD1 matching 10 bases. This CDR3 has 15 amino acids. In germline, CDR1 is SGHTA, CDR2 FQGNSA. V was clipped by 5 bases and J by 4 bases; unmatched bases: 6. The CDR3 reads CASSPIGQGADTQYF. The DNA for the CDR3 is TGTGCCAGCAGCCCTATCGGACAGGGGGCAGATACGCAGTATTTT. Full variable domain (remainder filled in from reference TRBV7-2 and TRBJ2-3): GAGVSQSPSNKVTEKGKDVELRCDPISGHTALYWYRQSLGQGLEFLIYFQGNSAPDKSGLPSDRFSAERTGGSVSTLTIQRTQQEDSAVYLCASSPIGQGADTQYFGPGTRLTVL.

This chain links TRBV6-1 with TRBJ1-1; weak D call: TRBD1 (5 bases). V was cut by 1 base and J by 4 bases, with 13 bases left in between. The CDR3 totals 15 residues. Germline CDR1 MNHNS, CDR2 SASEGT. CDR3 sequence (DNA): TGTGCCAGCAGTGAAGGACAGATCTGGTCCACTGAAGCTTTCTTT. Its translation: CASSEGQIWSTEAFF.

The gene calls are TRBV30 and TRBJ1-1, with unresolved D. Germline V gene lookup returns CDR1 GTSNPN and CDR2 SVGIG (reference sequence). The CDR3 is made up of 12 amino acids. Trimming shortened V by 5 bases and J by 7 bases, and 14 bases separated the two germline ends. The CDR3 DNA reads as TGTGCCTGGTCCCTCCATGGGAGTGAAGCTTTCTTT. As protein: CAWSLHGSEAFF.

This clone appeared a few times. V and J are TRBV9 and TRBJ1-2; D gene uncertain. The V gene lost 3 bases and the J gene lost 4 bases, with 7 bases spanning the gap. The CDR3 is 12 residues long. Per the germline V gene, CDR1 is SGDLS and CDR2 is YYNGEE. Written as DNA, the CDR3 is TGTGCCAGCAGCGCCGAGGGCTATGGCTACACCTTC. It specifies CASSAEGYGYTF.

A few counts support this clone. The chain has TRBV7-2 and TRBJ2-2, with D possibly being TRBD1 (6 bases). The CDR3 sequence is 17 residues long. V was shortened by 2 bases and J by 3 bases, with 16 bases between the two germline ends. Germline CDR1 reads SGHTA; CDR2 reads FQGNSA. CDR3 residues: CASSLFDRTDYTGELFF. CDR3 DNA sequence: TGTGCCAGCAGCTTATTCGATAGGACAGACTACACCGGGGAGCTGTTTTTT.